Listed here are 18 T cell receptor beta chains from one sample, sequenced in a study of cytomegalovirus exposure and HLA in healthy donors. Libraries were prepared by immunoSEQ multiplex PCR; TCRdb keeps only in-frame clonotypes and omits some of them. The top ten hold about 1.4% of the sample, which has about 71,000 clones, about 94% seen once. The source material was PBMCs. The source of these receptors is a man aged 18 to 30 in good health and CMV-seropositive.

This clone showed up just once. The V and J genes are TRBV25-1 and TRBJ2-1; weak D call: TRBD1 (6 bases). Germline-derived CDR1 and CDR2 are MGHDK and SYGVNS. Trimming removed 4 bases from V and 11 bases from J, with 9 bases in between. The CDR3 totals 11 residues. This CDR3 reads CASSVGQKQFF. The CDR3 DNA reads TGTGCCAGCAGTGTCGGACAGAAGCAGTTCTTC.

The chain has TRBV5-1 and TRBJ2-7; 8 bases match TRBD2. CDR3 length: 14 residues. J was trimmed by 7 bases and V by 1 base; bases with no gene match: 7. The germline V gene has CDR1 SGHRS and CDR2 YFSETQ. This CDR3 reads CASSLFSGEGEQYF. The CDR3 DNA is TGCGCCAGCAGCTTGTTTAGCGGGGAGGGAGAGCAGTACTTC.

This rearrangement joins TRBV28 to TRBJ1-1; the D gene is possibly TRBD1 (5 bases). CDR3 length: 14 residues. CDR1 and CDR2 (germline): MDHEN, SYDVKM. V lost 2 bases to trimming and J lost 3 bases, with 10 bases between them. CDR3 bases: TGTGCCAGCAGTTTAGTAAGGGGTTACACTGAAGCTTTCTTT. Amino acid sequence: CASSLVRGYTEAFF.

The chain has TRBV28 and TRBJ1-5, with a weak D call TRBD1 (6 bases). Trimming stripped 3 bases from V and 7 bases from J, with 13 bases between. The germline V gene encodes CDR1 MDHEN and CDR2 SYDVKM. CDR3 length: 14 residues. The DNA of the CDR3 is TGTGCCAGCAGTTTTAACAGGGTCGGCCAGCCCCAGCATTTT. This encodes CASSFNRVGQPQHF.

The chain is built from TRBV5-5 and TRBJ1-1; TRBD1 might be the D (5 bases). The V and J ends lost 4 bases and 3 bases respectively, with 22 bases between them. Germline-derived CDR1 and CDR2 are SGHKS and YYEKEE (reference sequence). This CDR3 has 17 residues. The CDR3 DNA reads as TGTGCCAGCAGCCCTCCCTTCTTATTGGGGGGGGACACTGAAGCTTTCTTT. This gives the protein CASSPPFLLGGDTEAFF.

This clone was seen only once. The genes are TRBV14 and TRBJ2-2; perhaps TRBD2 as D (6 bases). The CDR3 length is 14 residues. Germline V lookup: CDR1 SGHDN, CDR2 FVKESK. V was trimmed by 1 base and J by 9 bases, leaving 12 bases between them. CDR3 coding DNA: TGTGCCAGCAGCCAAGGTTTGAGCGGGCGGGAGCTGTTTTTT. Protein: CASSQGLSGRELFF. Together with reference TRBV14 and TRBJ2-2, the CDR3 gives the full variable domain: EAGVTQFPSHSVIEKGQTVTLRCDPISGHDNLYWYRRVMGKEIKFLLHFVKESKQDESGMPNNRFLAERTGGTYSTLKVQPAELEDSGVYFCASSQGLSGRELFFGEGSRLTVL.

V gene TRBV25-1 combines with J gene TRBJ1-3; D call uncertain. Germline V gives CDR1 MGHDK, CDR2 SYGVNS. Trimming left V 3 bases short and J 0 bases short, with 9 bases between. The CDR3 is made up of 15 amino acids. The CDR3 region is CASSDGISSGNTIYF. Here the CDR3 DNA reads TGTGCCAGCAGTGACGGGATTTCCTCTGGAAACACCATATATTTT.

The chain joins TRBV7-4 to TRBJ2-3, with 12 bases matching TRBD2. The CDR3 has 15 residues. Germline V gene sequence: CDR1 SGHVT, CDR2 SQSDAQ. V lost 1 base, J lost 5 bases, and 1 base stayed unmatched. CDR3 region: CASSLGTSGEDTQYF. The CDR3 nucleotides read TGTGCCAGCAGCTTAGGGACTAGCGGGGAAGATACGCAGTATTTT.

A single count supports this clone. The chain is built from TRBV28 and TRBJ2-7; TRBD2 might be the D (7 bases). Trimming pared 7 bases from V and 3 bases from J, leaving 16 bases between. There are 14 residues in the CDR3. Germline V gene lookup returns CDR1 MDHEN and CDR2 SYDVKM. This CDR3 reads CASIGLRGLYEQYF. The CDR3 nucleotides read TGTGCCAGCATCGGTTTGCGGGGGCTCTACGAGCAGTACTTC. The full variable domain, rest sourced from reference TRBV28 and TRBJ2-7, is DVKVTQSSRYLVKRTGEKVFLECVQDMDHENMFWYRQDPGLGLRLIYFSYDVKMKEKGDIPEGYSVSREKKERFSLILESASTNQTSMYLCASIGLRGLYEQYFGPGTRLTVT.

The rearrangement links TRBV4-1 to TRBJ1-3; D is uncertain. Germline CDR1 MGHRA, CDR2 YSYEKL. The CDR3 consists of 13 residues. V was pared by 4 bases and J by 4 bases, with 8 bases between. DNA of the CDR3: TGCGCCAGCAGCCCGATCGGGGGAAACACCATATATTTT. This translates into CASSPIGGNTIYF.

The V gene is TRBV6-6, the J gene TRBJ2-7; maybe TRBD1 (6 bases). The CDR3 extends over 13 amino acids. Trimming took off 9 bases at V and 4 bases at J, with 16 bases between the two ends. Germline CDR1 MNHNY, CDR2 SVGAGI (reference sequence). CDR3 loop: CASTQGTLYEQYF. CDR3 nucleotides: TGTGCCAGTACACAGGGAACCCTGTACGAGCAGTACTTC.

Concerning this clone: At one end, the junction sequence differs from germline, possibly due to a read error. This chain uses TRBV6-5 with TRBJ1-4, with 7 bases identical to TRBD1. Germline V lookup: CDR1 MNHEY, CDR2 SVGAGI. This CDR3 is built from 14 residues. The CDR3 loop reads CASSNRGTYEKLFF. CDR3 in DNA: TGTGCCAGCAGTAACAGGGGAACTTATGAAAAACTGTTTTTT.

The rearrangement uses TRBV2 and TRBJ2-7, with TRBD1 identical over 8 bases. V gave up 8 bases and J gave up 4 bases; unmatched junction bases: 13. This CDR3 is 15 amino acids long. Germline CDR1 and CDR2: SNHLY and FYNNEI. The CDR3 reads CASHEGGRGLYEQYF. CDR3 bases: TGTGCCAGCCATGAGGGGGGCAGGGGGCTTTACGAGCAGTACTTC. The variable domain in full, completed from reference TRBV2 and TRBJ2-7, reads EPEVTQTPSHQVTQMGQEVILRCVPISNHLYFYWYRQILGQKVEFLVSFYNNEISEKSEIFDDQFSVERPDGSNFTLKIRSTKLEDSAMYFCASHEGGRGLYEQYFGPGTRLTVT.

The chain's CDR3 is CASRLWDREGYTF. The CDR3 nucleotides are TGTGCCAGCAGACTCTGGGACAGGGAAGGCTACACCTTC. V is TRBV2 and J is TRBJ1-2; 9 bases fit TRBD1. Per the germline V gene, CDR1 is SNHLY and CDR2 is FYNNEI. The V and J ends lost 6 bases and 8 bases, in that order; junction bases with no gene match: 7. This CDR3 has 13 amino acids.

The J gene is TRBJ1-1, the V gene TRBV15; D remains unclear. CDR3 length equals 15 residues. The V end was cut by 1 base, the J end by 2 bases, with 11 bases between. CDR1 is LNHNV, CDR2 YYDKDF, per germline (reference sequence). The CDR3 protein is CATSRVHMTNTEAFF. In DNA form, the CDR3 reads TGTGCCACCAGCAGAGTCCACATGACTAACACTGAAGCTTTCTTT.

The chain employs TRBV5-1 and TRBJ2-2; 7 bases are shared with TRBD2. The CDR3 contains 16 residues. Losses at the gene ends were 0 bases for V and 1 base for J; bases not matched to a gene: 3. Germline loops: CDR1 SGHRS, CDR2 YFSETQ. The CDR3 DNA reads as TGCGCCAGCAGCTTGGCAGCGGGGATGAACACCGGGGAGCTGTTTTTT. It encodes CASSLAAGMNTGELFF.

The chain has TRBV5-1 and TRBJ2-3, with TRBD2 matching 7 bases. Germline lookup yields CDR1 SGHRS and CDR2 YFSETQ. The CDR3 extends over 14 amino acids. With V trimmed by 4 bases and J by 0 bases, 2 bases remained unmatched. The DNA for the CDR3 is TGCGCCAGCAGCGGCGGGGGAAGCACAGATACGCAGTATTTT. Its translation: CASSGGGSTDTQYF.

The genes are TRBV10-2 and TRBJ2-1, with 13 bases aligning to TRBD2. CDR1 WSHSY and CDR2 SAAADI come from the germline V gene. V shed 7 bases and J 4 bases; nucleotides not matched to a gene: 7. The CDR3 runs to 16 residues. The CDR3, as DNA: TGCGCCAGCACTAGACTAGCGGGGGGTTTTTACAATGAGCAGTTCTTC. Residues: CASTRLAGGFYNEQFF.